Reported below is one T cell receptor (beta chain). Its antigen remains unknown. This table comes from immunoSEQ multiplex PCR, and its TCRdb copy is limited to in-frame clones, with some not included. The sample lists some 130,000 clones; 75% to 95% were seen once. The record originates from a study of T cell responses to AZD1222 COVID-19 vaccine. Study-level findings and limits: The donor group comprised mostly white British people and more females; the analysis possibly underestimated clonal diversity. No day 14 peak samples; only post-peak repertoires were characterized. Only 5 to 7 AZD1222 recipients tested seropositive at baseline.

V trimming: 4 bases; J trimming: 5 bases; junction bases outside the gene matches: 16. Germline V gene data show CDR1 as KGHDR and CDR2 as SFDVKD. CDR3 length: 18 residues. The sample in question was peripheral blood, obtained on day 0 of AZD1222 vaccination. This chain connects TRBV24-1 to TRBJ2-5; 9 bases map to TRBD2. The clonotype comes from an adult in good health. CDR3 DNA sequence: TGTGCCACCAGTGAGGGACGGGACGCGGGGGGGCTTACTGAGACCCAGTACTTC. Its translation is CATSEGRDAGGLTETQYF.